The clone carrying this TCR beta chain appeared many times. The team produced cDNA through 5'RACE using 10-nucleotide random UMIs. TCRdb fed the 5' RACE reads into MiXCR, producing one record per CDR3 protein. Among tens of thousands of distinct CDR3 sequences, over 6% were seen once, and the ten largest hold around 0.52%. The source of the sample is a study of neurological immune-mediated disorders. Per germline, CDR1 MDHEN and CDR2 SYDVKM. The CDR3 runs 15 residues. Trimming took off 7 bases at V and 6 bases at J, with 18 bases between the two ends. The TCR sequence derives from a woman between 40 and 55 years old in good health. The sequenced material came from CD4+ T cells from blood. The chain couples TRBV28 to TRBJ2-2, with a tentative D call TRBD2 (7 bases). Written as DNA, the CDR3 is TGTGCCAGCAACCTCCTGGGGGGGGCGGCCGGGGAGCTGTTTTTT. The encoded protein is CASNLLGGAAGELFF.